Below, one T cell receptor (beta chain) is given with its context. These data come from a study of blood T cell repertoires in COVID-19. Study at large: The United States, Italy and Spain supplied acute and convalescent COVID-19 samples. PBMCs, B-cell-depleted T cells, or T cells were the source of the cDNA or gDNA that made up the material.

V lost 6 bases, J lost 3 bases, and 14 bases lay in between. CDR1 is MDHEN and CDR2 is SYDVKM in the germline V gene. CDR3 length: 15 amino acids. Authors' data handling: Cell counts per sample came from amplifying reference gene primers. TCRdb's table, derived via immunoSEQ multiplex PCR, lists solely in-frame clones and lacks some. The V and J calls and the clone size are those of that table, but D and trimming were determined from the DNA. The sample includes about 58,000 clones, almost 95% seen only once; the top ten take around 4.3%. Sequences were obtained from peripheral blood. The sequence was collected from a man between 50 and 59 years old with active COVID-19. V is TRBV28 and J is TRBJ2-2; TRBD1 is a possible D gene (6 bases). The CDR3 region has the DNA TGTGCCAGCAGGCGACGTTACAGGGACACCGGGGAGCTGTTTTTT. Its translation: CASRRRYRDTGELFF.